This passage covers 20 T cell receptor beta chains from one sample sequenced in a study of response to subunit inactivated influenza vaccine. MiXCR was run by TCRdb on the RT-PCR reads, yielding one entry per CDR3 protein. Among approximately 500,000 distinct CDR3 sequences listed, 10% to 15% were seen once. The sample here was PBMCs from blood, taken 40 to 50 days after vaccination. The receptors derive from a man aged 50-59 years who received an inactivated influenza vaccine.

This clonotype came up once. The chain couples TRBV6-1 to TRBJ2-7; D perhaps matches TRBD1 (6 bases). Germline CDR1 and CDR2: MNHNS and SASEGT. V was shortened by 8 bases and J by 3 bases, with 17 bases between the two germline ends. The CDR3 has 14 residues. The CDR3 DNA reads as TGTGCCAGCGGGGACACCCCGAGGCTCTACGAGCAGTACTTC. Protein product: CASGDTPRLYEQYF.

This clonotype was recorded a few times. The chain couples TRBV7-2 to TRBJ1-1; D is unclear. The length of the CDR3 is 11 residues. Between the trimmed V and J ends, which lost 7 bases and 5 bases, there was a span of 8 bases. Germline V gene lookup returns CDR1 SGHTA and CDR2 FQGNSA. Written as DNA, the CDR3 is TGTGCCAGCACCCCCTTAACTGAAGCTTTCTTT. Translated: CASTPLTEAFF.

There are a few counts of this clonotype. The rearrangement links TRBV10-3 to TRBJ2-3; D is ambiguous. Trimming pared 0 bases from V and 3 bases from J, leaving 4 bases between. CDR1 and CDR2 (germline): ENHRY, SYGVKD. CDR3 length equals 13 residues. CDR3 region: CAISESATDTQYF. The CDR3 DNA sequence: TGTGCCATCAGTGAGTCGGCAACAGATACGCAGTATTTT.

The chain combines TRBV12-3 or TRBV12-4 with TRBJ1-5, with no clear D. V was shortened by 7 bases and J by 2 bases, with 24 bases between the two germline ends. This CDR3 is 18 amino acids long. The CDR3, as DNA: TGTGCCAGCACTGACACACTCGAGGGATATATTGGCAATCAGCCCCAGCATTTT. This translates into CASTDTLEGYIGNQPQHF.

V is TRBV20-1 and J is TRBJ2-7, with 7 positions matching TRBD1. CDR3 length equals 12 residues. V lost 5 bases, J lost 3 bases, and 4 bases stayed unmatched. Germline CDR1 is DFQATT and CDR2 is SNEGSKA (reference sequence). CDR3 sequence (DNA): TGCAGTGCTGGACAGGCCTACTACGAGCAGTACTTC. Its translation is CSAGQAYYEQYF.

A few counts support this clonotype. CDR3 sequence reads: CASSLGGAAYGYTF. As DNA, the CDR3 is TGCGCCAGCAGCTTGGGGGGGGCTGCCTATGGCTACACCTTC. The gene calls are TRBV5-1 and TRBJ1-2, with D possibly being TRBD1 (6 bases). This CDR3 is built from 14 residues. V gave up 0 bases and J gave up 4 bases, with 10 bases separating them. CDR1 is SGHRS and CDR2 is YFSETQ in the germline V gene.

This clonotype was seen at least ten times. This CDR3 is CASSRTGNSPLHF. For the CDR3, the DNA is TGTGCCAGCAGTCGGACAGGGAATTCACCCCTCCACTTT. The chain couples TRBV12-3 or TRBV12-4 to TRBJ1-6; 8 bases align to TRBD1. The CDR3 is 13 amino acids. Losses at the gene ends were 5 bases for V and 7 bases for J; bases not matched to a gene: 1.

This sequence joins TRBV7-9 and TRBJ1-5; the D is unclear. The germline V and J ends were trimmed by 5 bases and 4 bases, with 15 bases remaining between them. CDR1 is SEHNR, CDR2 FQNEAQ, per germline (reference sequence). The CDR3 runs to 15 residues. For the CDR3, the DNA is TGTGCCAGCAGCCCCGGGCCGGTGTCTAATCAGCCCCAGCATTTT. Protein: CASSPGPVSNQPQHF. Filled out from reference TRBV7-9 and TRBJ1-5, the complete variable domain reads DTGVSQNPRHKITKRGQNVTFRCDPISEHNRLYWYRQTLGQGPEFLTYFQNEAQLEKSRLLSDRFSAERPKGSFSTLEIQRTEQGDSAMYLCASSPGPVSNQPQHFGDGTRLSIL.

The rearrangement joins TRBV6-1 to TRBJ2-5; maybe TRBD2 (6 bases). Trimming took 1 base from V and 5 from J, leaving 8 bases between them. This CDR3 is 13 amino acids long. CDR1 MNHNS and CDR2 SASEGT come from the germline V gene. The CDR3 nucleotides read TGTGCCAGCAGTGAAGGGGGGGTGGAGACCCAGTACTTC. Its translation: CASSEGGVETQYF.

In its sample, this clonotype was seen a few times. The J gene is TRBJ1-5, the V gene TRBV7-2, with D possibly being TRBD1 (5 bases). V dropped 2 bases and J dropped 1 base, with 12 bases sitting between them. The CDR3 runs 16 residues. Germline lookup yields CDR1 SGHTA and CDR2 FQGNSA. The CDR3 region has the DNA TGTGCCAGCAGCTTAAGGCAGGGAGGAAGCAATCAGCCCCAGCATTTT. Amino acid sequence: CASSLRQGGSNQPQHF.

This clonotype showed up just a few times. The genes are TRBV5-6 and TRBJ2-2; unclear D gene. The V end lost 3 bases, the J end lost 6 bases, and 6 bases lay between the germline ends. Germline-derived CDR1 and CDR2 are SGHDT and YYEEEE. The CDR3 covers 12 residues. The CDR3 nucleotides read TGTGCCAGCAGCTCCCCCGCCGGGGAGCTGTTTTTT. It translates to CASSSPAGELFF. Together with reference TRBV5-6 and TRBJ2-2, the CDR3 gives the full variable domain: DAGVTQSPTHLIKTRGQQVTLRCSPKSGHDTVSWYQQALGQGPQFIFQYYEEEERQRGNFPDRFSGHQFPNYSSELNVNALLLGDSALYLCASSSPAGELFFGEGSRLTVL.

This clonotype was found a few times. The rearrangement links TRBV21-1 to TRBJ1-2; the D call of TRBD1 is as the table states it, not checked on the DNA. TRBV21-1 is designated a pseudogene. The CDR3 has 11 residues. The CDR3 protein is CASRRGNGYTF. CDR3 in DNA: TGTGCCAGCAGGAGGGGCAATGGCTACACCTTC.

This clonotype appeared a few times. This chain joins TRBV6-5 and TRBJ1-2; D gene unclear. V was cut by 2 bases and J by 8 bases, with 12 bases left in between. The germline V gene encodes CDR1 MNHEY and CDR2 SVGAGI. This CDR3 is built from 13 residues. CDR3 sequence reads: CASSYKGVYGYTF. CDR3 coding DNA: TGTGCCAGCAGTTACAAGGGAGTCTACGGCTACACCTTC.

In its sample, this clonotype was seen many times. One end of the junction fails to match germline, which may point to a read error. The J gene is TRBJ2-7, the V gene TRBV2; D remains unclear. The CDR3 extends over 12 amino acids. Germline CDR1 and CDR2: SNHLY and FYNNEI. CDR3 protein: CASSEANYEQYF. DNA for the CDR3: TGTGCCAGCAGCGAAGCTAACTACGAGCAGTACTTC.

The gene calls are TRBV7-2 and TRBJ2-7; 13 bases map to TRBD2. Unmatched junction bases numbered 8, after V lost 1 base and J lost 5 bases. CDR3 length equals 17 residues. Germline V gives CDR1 SGHTA, CDR2 FQGNSA. CDR3 region: CASSLVHTSGRANEQYF. The CDR3 DNA reads TGTGCCAGCAGCTTAGTGCATACTAGCGGGAGGGCCAACGAGCAGTACTTC.

The chain couples TRBV7-2 to TRBJ2-3; a possible D gene is TRBD1 (5 bases). V was pared by 5 bases and J by 3 bases, with 9 bases between. This CDR3 spans 13 amino acids. CDR1 is SGHTA and CDR2 is FQGNSA in the germline V gene. The CDR3 nucleotides read TGTGCCAGCAGCGGGAAGGGGACAGATACGCAGTATTTT. This gives the protein CASSGKGTDTQYF.

This clonotype was seen more than once but under ten times. The chain carries TRBV7-9 and TRBJ1-4; 9 bases are a match to TRBD1. V lost 5 bases, J lost 6 bases, and 4 bases stayed unmatched. The CDR3 consists of 14 residues. Germline CDR1 reads SEHNR; CDR2 reads FQNEAQ (reference sequence). In DNA form, the CDR3 reads TGTGCCAGCAGCGGCTGGACAGGGGATGAAAAACTGTTTTTT. Translated: CASSGWTGDEKLFF.

J is TRBJ1-1 and V is TRBV7-2; D is uncertain. The CDR3 covers 14 residues. The V end lost 5 bases, the J end lost 1 base, and 11 bases lay between the germline ends. Germline-derived CDR1 and CDR2 are SGHTA and FQGNSA. The CDR3 nucleotides are TGTGCCAGCAGCCCTAGGACGAGGAACACTGAAGCTTTCTTT. It translates to CASSPRTRNTEAFF.

This clonotype was observed a handful of times. The gene calls are TRBV7-7 and TRBJ1-6; 7 bases map to TRBD1. CDR1 is SSHAT, CDR2 FNYEAQ, per germline (reference sequence). With V trimmed by 4 bases and J by 8 bases, 11 bases remained unmatched. This CDR3 contains 16 residues. CDR3 DNA: TGTGCCAGCAGCTCCAAGCCAACAGGGGACGATTCACCCCTCCACTTT. Amino acid sequence: CASSSKPTGDDSPLHF.

This clonotype has a handful of counts. This chain joins TRBV20-1 and TRBJ2-3; 9 bases agree with TRBD2. The CDR3 covers 15 residues. Germline loops: CDR1 DFQATT, CDR2 SNEGSKA (reference sequence). After removal of 6 bases from V and 5 bases from J, the junction contained 12 bases not matched to a gene. CDR3 DNA sequence: TGCAGTGCAAGAAACCCGGGGACTAGCTTAGATACGCAGTATTTT. This translates into CSARNPGTSLDTQYF.